The present TCR beta chain was sequenced within a study of cytomegalovirus exposure and HLA in healthy donors. General study results and limits: The study assumed roughly uniform donor sequencing depth for presence/absence analyses. Sequencing likely produced, as an artifact, a cluster of highly shared sequence variants.

Regarding this clone: What it recognizes is unknown.

V lost 3 bases to trimming and J lost 4 bases, with 14 bases between them. Per the germline V gene, CDR1 is SGHTS and CDR2 is YDEGEE. This CDR3 is 14 amino acids long. This PCR relied on a set of 60 Vbeta primers and 13 Jbeta primers. In the original analysis: About 88 million unique TCR beta chains, around 10 million of them shared, were counted by a later analysis. TCRdb keeps only in-frame clones here, not all; method: immunoSEQ multiplex PCR. The V and J calls and the clone size are those of that table, but D and trimming were determined from the DNA. The ten most abundant clones cover roughly an eighth of a sample with tens of thousands of clones.

Sequencing was carried out using PBMCs. This TCR derives from a woman aged 55-70 years in good health and CMV-seropositive. The J gene is TRBJ2-7, the V gene TRBV5-8; D possibly corresponds to TRBD1 (6 bases). As DNA, the CDR3 is TGTGCCAGCAGCTCGACGGAGACAGGATACGAGCAGTACTTC. Encoded protein: CASSSTETGYEQYF.